These 23 T cell receptor beta chains were all obtained from the same sample, sequenced in a study of identical twins. MiXCR was run by TCRdb on the 5' RACE reads, yielding one entry per CDR3 protein. The sample lists approximately 260,000 distinct CDR3 sequences, over 12% occurring once. Source material: memory (CD45RO+) T cells sorted from blood. The receptors derive from a woman between 18 and 29 years old in good health.

This clonotype was recorded once. V gene TRBV7-9 combines with J gene TRBJ2-5; perhaps TRBD2 as D (5 bases). Germline V lookup: CDR1 SEHNR, CDR2 FQNEAQ (reference sequence). This CDR3 is built from 13 residues. Trimming cost V 5 bases and J 4 bases, with 11 bases left between them. In nucleotides, the CDR3 is TGTGCCAGCAGCCCCGAGGGCGGAGAGACCCAGTACTTC. It codes for CASSPEGGETQYF.

In its sample, this clonotype was seen a few times. The chain joins TRBV7-3 to TRBJ2-1; TRBD2 matches 12 bases. J lost 3 bases, V lost 1 base, and 7 bases had no gene match. There are 18 residues in the CDR3. Per germline, CDR1 SGHTA and CDR2 FQGTGA. The CDR3 loop reads CASSLRASGGANYNEQFF. The CDR3 DNA follows: TGTGCCAGCAGCTTAAGAGCTAGCGGGGGGGCAAACTACAATGAGCAGTTCTTC.

This clonotype was seen a handful of times. This chain uses TRBV4-3 with TRBJ1-4; 7 nucleotides match TRBD1. CDR1 and CDR2 (germline): LGHNA, YSLEER. Trimming took 3 bases from V and 6 from J; bases not matched to a gene: 4. The CDR3 runs to 14 residues. DNA for the CDR3: TGCGCCAGCAGCCATAGGACAGGTTATGAAAAACTGTTTTTT. Residues: CASSHRTGYEKLFF.

This clonotype was found a few times. The rearrangement uses TRBV14 and TRBJ2-1; 14 nucleotides line up with TRBD2. The CDR3 sequence is 16 residues long. Germline values: CDR1 SGHDN, CDR2 FVKESK. V lost 4 bases to trimming and J lost 10 bases; unmatched junction nucleotides: 9. CDR3 region: CASSRLGTSGRGEQFF. In DNA form, the CDR3 reads TGTGCCAGCAGCCGTCTCGGGACTAGCGGGAGAGGGGAGCAGTTCTTC.

As for this clonotype: A much more abundant neighbour one base away suggests this may be a read error. This sequence joins TRBV19 and TRBJ2-5; unclear D gene. The CDR3 extends over 14 amino acids. Per germline, CDR1 LNHDA and CDR2 SQIVND (reference sequence). CDR3 DNA sequence: TGTGCCAGTAATGTCGGCGGTACAAAAGAGACCCAGGACTTC. Protein product: CASNVGGTKETQDF.

The J gene is TRBJ2-1, the V gene TRBV6-2 or TRBV6-3, with D uncertain. V gave up 1 base and J gave up 2 bases, with 9 bases separating them. The CDR3 has 15 amino acids. Germline-derived CDR1 and CDR2 are MNHEY and SVGEGT. The CDR3 DNA is TGTGCCAGCAGTTACTTATCACTCGCCTACAATGAGCAGTTCTTC. Residues: CASSYLSLAYNEQFF.

This clonotype was seen at least ten times. This rearrangement joins TRBV29-1 to TRBJ1-1; perhaps TRBD1 as D (5 bases). V was pared by 4 bases and J by 5 bases, with 11 bases between. This CDR3 is 12 amino acids long. Germline V gene lookup returns CDR1 SQVTM and CDR2 ANQGSEA. The CDR3 DNA reads as TGCAGCGTTGCCCAGGGAGGGACTGAAGCTTTCTTT. Protein sequence: CSVAQGGTEAFF. The entire variable domain, with the rest obtained from reference TRBV29-1 and TRBJ1-1, is as follows: SAVISQKPSRDICQRGTSLTIQCQVDSQVTMMFWYRQQPGQSLTLIATANQGSEATYESGFVIDKFPISRPNLTFSTLTVSNMSPEDSSIYLCSVAQGGTEAFFGQGTRLTVV.

The chain is built from TRBV5-1 and TRBJ2-6; D is ambiguous. The CDR3 has 17 residues. The V gene's germline CDR1 is SGHRS and CDR2 YFSETQ. V was trimmed by 2 bases and J by 0 bases, leaving 12 bases between them. The CDR3 DNA follows: TGCGCCAGCAGCTTTGGCAGGCAGAGCTCTGGGGCCAACGTCCTGACTTTC. It yields the protein CASSFGRQSSGANVLTF.

The chain combines TRBV20-1 with TRBJ2-7; 7 bases line up with TRBD2. Germline V gene lookup returns CDR1 DFQATT and CDR2 SNEGSKA (reference sequence). This CDR3 spans 14 amino acids. Losses at the gene ends were 3 bases for V and 0 bases for J; bases not matched to a gene: 5. The CDR3 region has the DNA TGCAGTGCTAGGGGCGGGGGTGACTCCTACGAGCAGTACTTC. It yields the protein CSARGGGDSYEQYF.

This clonotype has ten or more counts. One end of the junction is discordant with germline, which a read error may explain. This chain joins TRBV20-1 and TRBJ2-1; D is perhaps TRBD2 (5 bases). This CDR3 has 14 residues. Looked up from germline, CDR1 is DFQATT and CDR2 is SNEGSKA (reference sequence). The CDR3 protein is CSARGWGSINEQFF. The CDR3 DNA is TGCAGTGCCAGAGGGTGGGGATCCATCAATGAGCAGTTCTTC.

This clonotype was seen ten or more times. J is TRBJ2-7 and V is TRBV5-1, with TRBD1 matching 7 bases. The CDR3 sequence is 16 residues long. CDR1 and CDR2 (germline): SGHRS, YFSETQ. The V and J ends lost 2 bases and 2 bases, in that order; junction bases with no gene match: 10. The CDR3 loop is CASSLYSTGVTYEQYF. Written as DNA, the CDR3 is TGCGCCAGCAGCTTATACAGTACAGGGGTCACCTACGAGCAGTACTTC.

The chain has TRBV12-3 or TRBV12-4 and TRBJ2-7, with 7 bases aligning to TRBD2. The CDR3 has 15 residues. V was pared by 5 bases and J by 6 bases, with 13 bases of the junction left unmatched. The CDR3 DNA reads TGTGCCAGCAGTACCCGACTAGCAGGTTACGGCGAGCAGTACTTC. It specifies CASSTRLAGYGEQYF.

The genes are TRBV2 and TRBJ2-2; 10 positions match TRBD2. The trim removed 7 bases at V and 4 bases at J, leaving 6 bases unmatched. The CDR3 consists of 15 residues. Germline assignment: CDR1 SNHLY and CDR2 FYNNEI. CDR3 sequence reads: CASMPGTSVTGELFF. The CDR3 nucleotides are TGTGCCAGCATGCCGGGGACTAGCGTCACCGGGGAGCTGTTTTTT.

This clonotype was seen a few times. This chain uses TRBV20-1 with TRBJ2-5, with TRBD2 identical over 10 bases. Germline loops: CDR1 DFQATT, CDR2 SNEGSKA (reference sequence). V lost 3 bases to trimming and J lost 5 bases; unmatched junction nucleotides: 9. The CDR3 has 15 amino acids. CDR3 amino acids: CSASGSGGADETQYF. DNA of the CDR3: TGCAGTGCTAGCGGCAGCGGGGGGGCCGATGAGACCCAGTACTTC.

Only a few counts were recorded for this clonotype. The chain has TRBV2 and TRBJ2-7; TRBD1 or TRBD2 may be the D gene (6 bases each). Germline assignment: CDR1 SNHLY and CDR2 FYNNEI. V was clipped by 10 bases and J by 2 bases, with 15 bases between them. The CDR3 totals 13 residues. CDR3 DNA: TGTGCCACCACCCGGGGGCGGGCCTACGAGCAGTACTTC. It encodes CATTRGRAYEQYF.

This clonotype was found many times. The CDR3, as DNA: TGTGCCAGCAGGTACAGGCGCAACTATGGCTACACCTTC. Translating gives CASRYRRNYGYTF. The chain is built from TRBV12-3 or TRBV12-4 and TRBJ1-2; tentative D call: TRBD1 (5 bases). V lost 6 bases and J lost 2, with 10 bases in between. There are 13 residues in the CDR3.

The V and J genes are TRBV30 and TRBJ1-6; D is unclear. Germline V gene data show CDR1 as GTSNPN and CDR2 as SVGIG (reference sequence). CDR3 length: 11 residues. The germline V and J ends were trimmed by 2 bases and 7 bases, with 3 bases remaining between them. The CDR3, as DNA: TGTGCCTGGAGTCGGAATTCACCCCTCCACTTT. It is translated as CAWSRNSPLHF.

This clonotype turned up a few times. The gene calls are TRBV29-1 and TRBJ2-3; 8 nucleotides agree with TRBD1. Germline V lookup: CDR1 SQVTM, CDR2 ANQGSEA. The V and J ends lost 3 bases and 0 bases, in that order; junction bases with no gene match: 5. This CDR3 has 15 amino acids. The CDR3 bases are TGCAGCGTTGACCAGACAGGGGTTAGCACAGATACGCAGTATTTT. This codes for CSVDQTGVSTDTQYF.

The chain carries TRBV2 and TRBJ2-7, with no clear D. The germline gives CDR1 SNHLY, CDR2 FYNNEI. The CDR3 runs 15 residues. Trimming took off 11 bases at V and 3 bases at J, with 23 bases between the two ends. The CDR3 DNA follows: TGTGCCGCCTCTGCCGGTGGGGTAGGGCTCTACGAGCAGTACTTC. Translating gives CAASAGGVGLYEQYF.

This clonotype was seen more than once but under ten times. In DNA, the CDR3 is TGCAGTGCTAAATCACACAGGGGTGGCAACACCATATATTTT. Translating gives CSAKSHRGGNTIYF. The chain uses TRBV20-1 and TRBJ1-3; 7 nucleotides line up with TRBD1. The CDR3 runs to 14 residues. J was trimmed by 7 bases and V by 4 bases; bases with no gene match: 10. The germline V gene has CDR1 DFQATT and CDR2 SNEGSKA (reference sequence).

This clonotype was recorded a few times. The chain couples TRBV6-5 to TRBJ2-3, with 12 nucleotides matching TRBD2. Germline assignment: CDR1 MNHEY and CDR2 SVGAGI. CDR3 length: 15 residues. J lost 5 bases, V lost 4 bases, and 4 bases had no gene match. CDR3 region: CASSWTSGKGDTQYF. The CDR3 nucleotides are TGTGCCAGCAGTTGGACTAGCGGGAAGGGAGATACGCAGTATTTT.

The table lists this clonotype with a few counts. The chain has TRBV20-1 and TRBJ2-5; no clear D. CDR1 is DFQATT and CDR2 is SNEGSKA in the germline V gene (reference sequence). The CDR3 extends over 13 amino acids. V was shortened by 2 bases and J by 1 base, with 8 bases between the two germline ends. The CDR3 sequence is CSARSGSQETQYF. In DNA, the CDR3 is TGCAGTGCTAGATCAGGCTCCCAAGAGACCCAGTACTTC.

The chain is built from TRBV18 and TRBJ2-7, with 9 bases that match TRBD1. V dropped 2 bases and J dropped 6; count of bases not matched to a gene: 2. This CDR3 spans 13 amino acids. The germline V gene encodes CDR1 KGHSH and CDR2 LQKENI. In DNA, the CDR3 is TGTGCCAGCTCACCATACAGGGGGCTCGAGCAGTACTTC. Its translation: CASSPYRGLEQYF. The full variable domain, with the rest looked up from reference TRBV18 and TRBJ2-7, is NAGVMQNPRHLVRRRGQEARLRCSPMKGHSHVYWYRQLPEEGLKFMVYLQKENIIDESGMPKERFSAEFPKEGPSILRIQQVVRGDSAAYFCASSPYRGLEQYFGPGTRLTVT.